This T cell receptor (beta chain) was retrieved from a study of a mutant IDH1 vaccine in newly diagnosed glioma. Profiling relied on immunoSEQ multiplex PCR, and the TCRdb table lists in-frame clones only, not all of them. The repertoire includes about 38,000 clones, about four fifths of them detected once, and about 12% sits in the top ten. A note on this clone: What it binds is not known.

The time point is: week 5, during vaccination. In every dose of vaccine, 300 ug of mutant IDH1 20-mer peptide was given alongside topical imiquimod. CDR3 length: 16 residues. In germline, CDR1 is SNHLY, CDR2 FYNNEI. The V gene end was trimmed by 6 bases and the J gene end by 0 bases; junction bases not matched to a gene: 4. The gene calls are TRBV2 and TRBJ2-7; 14 positions agree with TRBD2. Specimen: PBMCs, collected from a glioma patient whose treatment included an IDH1 peptide vaccine. This TCR derives from a man aged 50 to 60 with glioma. The CDR3 nucleotides read TGTGCCAGCAGGGGGGGACTAGCGGGAGCCTCCTACGAGCAGTACTTC. This gives the protein CASRGGLAGASYEQYF.